The 25 T cell receptor beta chains listed next were all sequenced from one sample in a study of T cell repertoires in cytomegalovirus infection. In TCRdb, the reads were re-called with MiXCR into one record per CDR3 protein. This repertoire shows some 300,000 distinct CDR3 sequences, around a sixth found once; its top ten account for around 12%. Sample: PBMCs. These receptors were taken from a human donor in good health (CMV status not recorded). Some clones in this sample may be carry-over from other donors' samples.

The rearrangement links TRBV4-3 to TRBJ2-1; TRBD2 matches 11 bases. The ends lost 1 base at V and 8 bases at J; junction bases unmatched: 16. CDR3 size: 19 residues. CDR1 is LGHNA and CDR2 is YSLEER in the germline V gene. In DNA, the CDR3 is TGCGCCAGCAGCCAAGCGAGGGGGTTTAGCGGGGGGGCCGGATATGAGCAGTTCTTC. Amino acid sequence: CASSQARGFSGGAGYEQFF.

This clonotype was seen a handful of times. The chain recombines TRBV20-1 with TRBJ1-1, with TRBD1 identical over 7 bases. The germline gives CDR1 DFQATT, CDR2 SNEGSKA (reference sequence). This CDR3 spans 13 amino acids. CDR3 loop: CRGTGAGWTEAFF. CDR3 nucleotides: TGCAGAGGAACAGGGGCGGGGTGGACTGAAGCTTTCTTT.

The rearrangement joins TRBV5-6 to TRBJ2-3; D perhaps matches TRBD1 (5 bases). The CDR3 extends over 14 amino acids. The V gene's germline CDR1 is SGHDT and CDR2 YYEEEE. Trimming pared 0 bases from V and 3 bases from J, leaving 8 bases between. The CDR3 sequence is CASSLAQGTDTQYF. The CDR3 DNA reads as TGTGCCAGCAGCTTGGCCCAGGGAACAGATACGCAGTATTTT.

About this clonotype: A read error may be the cause here, since a much bigger clone is one base away. The chain carries TRBV5-3 and TRBJ2-3, with 7 bases matching TRBD2. TRBV5-3 is an ORF, and what it does is uncertain. The CDR3 sequence is 16 residues long. The CDR3 sequence: CVSSRRGEDPTDTQYF. The CDR3 nucleotides read TGTGTCAGCAGCCGCCGGGGGGAAGACCCCACAGATACGCAGTATTTT.

The chain links TRBV27 to TRBJ2-7; a possible D gene is TRBD2 (7 bases). In germline, CDR1 is MNHEY, CDR2 SMNVEV (reference sequence). This CDR3 has 14 residues. Between the trimmed V and J ends, which lost 3 bases and 4 bases, there was a span of 13 bases. DNA of the CDR3: TGTGCCAGCAGTTTTGGGGGGGCTGATTACGAGCAGTACTTC. Amino acids: CASSFGGADYEQYF.

This clonotype appeared many times. The genes are TRBV7-9 and TRBJ2-2; a weak D match, TRBD1 (5 bases). The V end was cut by 8 bases, the J end by 7 bases, with 14 bases between. CDR1 is SEHNR, CDR2 FQNEAQ, per germline (reference sequence). CDR3 size: 13 residues. The CDR3: CASSRVEDGELFF. The CDR3 coding sequence is TGTGCCAGCTCCAGGGTCGAGGACGGGGAGCTGTTTTTT.

This clonotype was counted at least ten times. The chain couples TRBV7-2 to TRBJ2-1; 8 bases match TRBD2. CDR3 length equals 15 residues. The V gene's germline CDR1 is SGHTA and CDR2 FQGNSA. Trimming took 5 bases from V and 1 from J; bases not matched to a gene: 4. CDR3 protein: CASSPGRGSYNEQFF. In DNA, the CDR3 is TGTGCCAGCAGCCCCGGGAGGGGTTCCTACAATGAGCAGTTCTTC.

This clonotype was seen many times. The chain uses TRBV4-1 and TRBJ1-4; D remains unclear. V was clipped by 4 bases and J by 0 bases, with 6 bases between them. The CDR3 is 14 amino acids. Germline V gives CDR1 MGHRA, CDR2 YSYEKL. The CDR3 region has the DNA TGCGCCAGCAGCCGACTTACAACTAATGAAAAACTGTTTTTT. As protein: CASSRLTTNEKLFF.

The chain uses TRBV7-2 and TRBJ1-3; 8 bases fit TRBD1. The junction had 7 bases not matched to a gene; V was cut back by 5 bases and J by 10 bases. The germline V gene encodes CDR1 SGHTA and CDR2 FQGNSA. The CDR3 has 13 amino acids. The CDR3, as DNA: TGTGCCAGCAGCACCCGGGGGGACAGGACCATATATTTT. It specifies CASSTRGDRTIYF.

J is TRBJ2-2 and V is TRBV7-9, with 8 nucleotides matching TRBD1. Germline V gene sequence: CDR1 SEHNR, CDR2 FQNEAQ (reference sequence). V lost 5 bases to trimming and J lost 2 bases; unmatched junction nucleotides: 4. CDR3 size: 15 residues. The CDR3 DNA sequence: TGTGCCAGCAGCCAGGGACAGGTTAACACCGGGGAGCTGTTTTTT. Amino acids: CASSQGQVNTGELFF.

This clonotype was recorded many times. V usage is TRBV7-2 and J usage is TRBJ1-5; 7 bases are a match to TRBD1. The CDR3 consists of 15 residues. The trim removed 5 bases at V and 2 bases at J, leaving 6 bases unmatched. Germline V gene sequence: CDR1 SGHTA, CDR2 FQGNSA. The CDR3 protein is CASSLATGGNQPQHF. DNA of the CDR3: TGTGCCAGCAGCCTCGCAACAGGGGGCAATCAGCCCCAGCATTTT. The complete variable domain, with remaining parts taken from reference TRBV7-2 and TRBJ1-5, reads GAGVSQSPSNKVTEKGKDVELRCDPISGHTALYWYRQSLGQGLEFLIYFQGNSAPDKSGLPSDRFSAERTGGSVSTLTIQRTQQEDSAVYLCASSLATGGNQPQHFGDGTRLSIL.

This clonotype was detected only a few times. This rearrangement joins TRBV20-1 to TRBJ1-2; D gene uncertain. CDR1 is DFQATT and CDR2 is SNEGSKA in the germline V gene (reference sequence). V lost 0 bases and J 8 bases, leaving 10 bases between the germline ends. This CDR3 contains 12 residues. The CDR3 here is CSARDHRWGYTF. CDR3 DNA sequence: TGCAGTGCTAGAGATCATCGGTGGGGCTACACCTTC.

The table lists this clonotype with a few counts. The chain combines TRBV5-1 with TRBJ2-7; TRBD2 is a possible D gene (6 bases). Germline lookup yields CDR1 SGHRS and CDR2 YFSETQ. V was trimmed by 4 bases and J by 0 bases, leaving 14 bases between them. The CDR3 is 15 residues long. DNA of the CDR3: TGCGCCAGCAGCCCTCTCCGGGGGAGCTCCTACGAGCAGTACTTC. Its protein product is CASSPLRGSSYEQYF.

The chain combines TRBV5-4 with TRBJ1-2; the D is unclear. The CDR3 contains 12 residues. In germline, CDR1 is SGHNT, CDR2 YYREEE (reference sequence). V was shortened by 3 bases and J by 5 bases, with 8 bases between the two germline ends. CDR3 sequence reads: CASSSDVYGYTF. The CDR3 nucleotides read TGTGCCAGCAGCTCGGATGTTTATGGCTACACCTTC.

This clonotype has only a few counts. J is TRBJ1-1 and V is TRBV6-2 or TRBV6-3, with a tentative D call TRBD1 (5 bases). Trimming stripped 6 bases from V and 0 bases from J, with 11 bases between. This CDR3 contains 14 residues. Germline V gene lookup returns CDR1 MNHEY and CDR2 SVGEGT. The CDR3 bases are TGTGCCAGCAGCGACAGAAATATGAACACTGAAGCTTTCTTT. Translation: CASSDRNMNTEAFF.

This clonotype showed up just a few times. This chain links TRBV20-1 with TRBJ2-7; either TRBD1 or TRBD2 may fit D (6 bases each). CDR1 and CDR2 from the germline V gene are DFQATT and SNEGSKA (reference sequence). The V gene lost 5 bases and the J gene lost 7 bases, with 24 bases spanning the gap. CDR3 length: 15 amino acids. CDR3: CSAETTGGVVREQYF. The CDR3 coding sequence is TGCAGTGCTGAAACGACAGGAGGGGTGGTTAGGGAGCAGTACTTC.

Remarks on this clonotype: This may stem from a read error, because a much larger clone lies one nucleotide away. The chain employs TRBV12-3 or TRBV12-4 and TRBJ2-3; perhaps TRBD1 as D (6 bases). Trimming took 3 bases from V and 7 from J, leaving 23 bases between them. This CDR3 has 17 residues. CDR3 sequence: CASSFRGQSLSANTQYF. CDR3 in DNA: TGTGCCAGCAGTTTTAGAGGACAGTCCCTGTCAGCAAATACGCAGTATTTT.

The table lists this clonotype with many counts. The chain links TRBV7-2 to TRBJ1-1, with D perhaps TRBD1 (6 bases). Germline V CDR1 and CDR2: SGHTA, FQGNSA. V was shortened by 6 bases and J by 2 bases, with 10 bases between the two germline ends. CDR3 length equals 13 residues. The CDR3 region has the DNA TGTGCCAGCAGTCCGGACAGCAACACTGAAGCTTTCTTT. Protein sequence: CASSPDSNTEAFF.

In its sample, this clonotype was seen a few times. The V call is TRBV7-2, the J call TRBJ2-5; possible D gene TRBD2, 5 bases. This CDR3 comprises 14 residues. Germline assignment: CDR1 SGHTA and CDR2 FQGNSA. Trimming stripped 5 bases from V and 0 bases from J, with 10 bases between. The CDR3 sequence: CASSTPGYQETQYF. Here the CDR3 DNA reads TGTGCCAGCAGCACACCGGGGTACCAAGAGACCCAGTACTTC.

Ten or more counts support this clonotype. This chain uses TRBV12-3 or TRBV12-4 with TRBJ2-3, with D perhaps TRBD1 (6 bases). Trimming pared 3 bases from V and 0 bases from J, leaving 25 bases between. CDR3 size: 20 residues. The CDR3 sequence: CASSLSFRWGQPTSTDTQYF. The CDR3 nucleotides read TGTGCCAGCAGTTTGTCTTTTCGATGGGGACAACCAACTAGCACAGATACGCAGTATTTT.

V and J are TRBV20-1 and TRBJ2-7, with TRBD2 matching over 8 bases. The length of the CDR3 is 15 residues. The V gene's germline CDR1 is DFQATT and CDR2 SNEGSKA (reference sequence). Germline trimming cut 1 base from V and 0 bases from J; bases unmatched to any gene: 5. CDR3 sequence reads: CSARALTSASYEQYF. CDR3 DNA sequence: TGCAGTGCTAGAGCGTTGACTAGCGCCTCCTACGAGCAGTACTTC.

This rearrangement joins TRBV12-3 or TRBV12-4 to TRBJ2-4, with D hard to call. Trimming pared 6 bases from V and 2 bases from J, leaving 11 bases between. The length of the CDR3 is 14 residues. The CDR3 protein is CASSESVTKNIQYF. The DNA for the CDR3 is TGTGCCAGCAGCGAATCGGTTACCAAAAACATTCAGTACTTC.

The chain joins TRBV4-1 to TRBJ2-5; TRBD1 aligns across 11 bases. The CDR3 has 17 amino acids. The V segment lost 0 bases and the J segment 5 bases; nucleotides outside the gene matches: 8. The germline V gene encodes CDR1 MGHRA and CDR2 YSYEKL. CDR3 sequence reads: CASSQDLGQGARETQYF. CDR3 coding DNA: TGCGCCAGCAGCCAAGATCTCGGACAGGGGGCCAGGGAGACCCAGTACTTC.

This clonotype occurred a few times. The rearrangement links TRBV20-1 to TRBJ2-5, with D maybe TRBD1 (5 bases). Between the trimmed V and J ends, which lost 4 bases and 1 base, there was a span of 13 bases. The CDR3 spans 14 residues. Per germline, CDR1 DFQATT and CDR2 SNEGSKA (reference sequence). The CDR3: CSATPPGIQETQYF. CDR3 sequence (DNA): TGCAGTGCTACCCCCCCAGGGATCCAAGAGACCCAGTACTTC.

The rearrangement links TRBV7-6 to TRBJ2-2; 8 bases map to TRBD2. Germline CDR1 and CDR2: SGHVS and FNYEAQ. The CDR3 has 16 residues. V was pared by 6 bases and J by 1 base, with 7 bases of the junction left unmatched. The CDR3 loop reads CASRLPGGGNTGELFF. The DNA for the CDR3 is TGTGCCAGCAGACTCCCCGGGGGGGGGAACACCGGGGAGCTGTTTTTT. The variable domain in full, completed from reference TRBV7-6 and TRBJ2-2, reads GAGVSQSPRYKVTKRGQDVALRCDPISGHVSLYWYRQALGQGPEFLTYFNYEAQQDKSGLPNDRFSAERPEGSISTLTIQRTEQRDSAMYRCASRLPGGGNTGELFFGEGSRLTVL.